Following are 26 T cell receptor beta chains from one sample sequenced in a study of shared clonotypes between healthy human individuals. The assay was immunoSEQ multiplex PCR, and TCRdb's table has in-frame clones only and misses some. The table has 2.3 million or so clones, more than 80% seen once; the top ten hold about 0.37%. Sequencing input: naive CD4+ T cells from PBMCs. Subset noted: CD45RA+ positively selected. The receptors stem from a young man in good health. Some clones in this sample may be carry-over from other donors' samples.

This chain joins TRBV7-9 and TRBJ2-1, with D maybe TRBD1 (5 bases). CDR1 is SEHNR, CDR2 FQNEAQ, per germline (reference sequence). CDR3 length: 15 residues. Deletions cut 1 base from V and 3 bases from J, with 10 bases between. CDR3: CASSLEGIRYNEQFF. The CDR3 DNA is TGTGCCAGCAGCTTAGAGGGGATCCGCTACAATGAGCAGTTCTTC.

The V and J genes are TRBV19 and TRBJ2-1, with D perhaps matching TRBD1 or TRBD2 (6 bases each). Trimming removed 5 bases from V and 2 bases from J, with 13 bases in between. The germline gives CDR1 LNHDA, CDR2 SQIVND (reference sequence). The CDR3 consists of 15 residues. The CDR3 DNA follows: TGTGCCAGTAGTCCCCCGGGGGCCCCCTACAATGAGCAGTTCTTC. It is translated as CASSPPGAPYNEQFF.

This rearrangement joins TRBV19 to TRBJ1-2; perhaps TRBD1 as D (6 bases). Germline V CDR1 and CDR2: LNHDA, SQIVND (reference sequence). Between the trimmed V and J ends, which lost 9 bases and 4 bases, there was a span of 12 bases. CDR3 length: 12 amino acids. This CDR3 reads CARDRYSYGYTF. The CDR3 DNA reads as TGTGCCAGGGACAGATATTCCTATGGCTACACCTTC.

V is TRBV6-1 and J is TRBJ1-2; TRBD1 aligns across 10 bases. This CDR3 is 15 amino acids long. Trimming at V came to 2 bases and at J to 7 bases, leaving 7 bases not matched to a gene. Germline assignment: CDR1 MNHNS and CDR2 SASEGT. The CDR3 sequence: CASSERRQGAGGYTF. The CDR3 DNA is TGTGCCAGCAGTGAACGGAGACAGGGGGCGGGTGGCTACACCTTC.

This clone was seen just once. DNA of the CDR3: TGTGCCAGCAGCTTAAGTGGGCCCCTCTCTGGAAACACCATATATTTT. Protein product: CASSLSGPLSGNTIYF. This rearrangement joins TRBV5-4 to TRBJ1-3; D is unclear. V was trimmed by 2 bases and J by 0 bases, leaving 12 bases between them. This CDR3 contains 16 residues. Germline CDR1 is SGHNT and CDR2 is YYREEE (reference sequence).

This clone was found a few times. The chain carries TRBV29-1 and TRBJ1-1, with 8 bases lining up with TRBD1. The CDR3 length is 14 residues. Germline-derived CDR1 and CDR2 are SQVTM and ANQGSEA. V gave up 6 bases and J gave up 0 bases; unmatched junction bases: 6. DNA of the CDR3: TGCAGCGTCCCTGAGGACAGGGTGAACACTGAAGCTTTCTTT. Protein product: CSVPEDRVNTEAFF.

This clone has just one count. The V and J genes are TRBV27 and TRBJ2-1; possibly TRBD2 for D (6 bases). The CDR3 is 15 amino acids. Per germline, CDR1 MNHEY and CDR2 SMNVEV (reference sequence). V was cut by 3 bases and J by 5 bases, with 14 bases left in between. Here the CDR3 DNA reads TGTGCCAGCAGTTTTTATGCCGGGAGAAACAATGAGCAGTTCTTC. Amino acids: CASSFYAGRNNEQFF.

CDR3 region: CASSFGTPGEQYF. The CDR3 nucleotides are TGTGCCAGCAGCTTCGGGACTCCCGGCGAGCAGTACTTC. The V call is TRBV7-9, the J call TRBJ2-7; tentatively, D is TRBD2 (6 bases). The germline V gene encodes CDR1 SEHNR and CDR2 FQNEAQ (reference sequence). V was shortened by 3 bases and J by 6 bases, with 12 bases between the two germline ends. This CDR3 is built from 13 residues.

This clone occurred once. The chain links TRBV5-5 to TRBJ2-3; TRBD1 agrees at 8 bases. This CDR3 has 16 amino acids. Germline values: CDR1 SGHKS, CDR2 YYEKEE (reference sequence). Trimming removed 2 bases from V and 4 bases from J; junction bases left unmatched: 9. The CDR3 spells CASSLGQGFGPDTQYF. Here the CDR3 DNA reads TGTGCCAGCAGCTTAGGACAGGGTTTCGGCCCAGATACGCAGTATTTT.

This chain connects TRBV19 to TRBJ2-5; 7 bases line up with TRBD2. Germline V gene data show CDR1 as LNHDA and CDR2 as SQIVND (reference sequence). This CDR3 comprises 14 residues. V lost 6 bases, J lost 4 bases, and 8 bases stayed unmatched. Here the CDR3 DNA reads TGTGCCAGTAGAGAGGGAGGGGCGGGAGAGACCCAGTACTTC. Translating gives CASREGGAGETQYF. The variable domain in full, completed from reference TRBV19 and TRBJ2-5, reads DGGITQSPKYLFRKEGQNVTLSCEQNLNHDAMYWYRQDPGQGLRLIYYSQIVNDFQKGDIAEGYSVSREKKESFPLTVTSAQKNPTAFYLCASREGGAGETQYFGPGTRLLVL.

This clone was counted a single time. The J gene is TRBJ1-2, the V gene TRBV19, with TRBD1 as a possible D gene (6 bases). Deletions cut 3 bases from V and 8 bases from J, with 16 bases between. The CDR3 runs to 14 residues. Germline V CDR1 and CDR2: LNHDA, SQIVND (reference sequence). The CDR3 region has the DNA TGTGCCAGTAGTATGGGAGCAGCTGGGGGCGGCTACACCTTC. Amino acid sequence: CASSMGAAGGGYTF.

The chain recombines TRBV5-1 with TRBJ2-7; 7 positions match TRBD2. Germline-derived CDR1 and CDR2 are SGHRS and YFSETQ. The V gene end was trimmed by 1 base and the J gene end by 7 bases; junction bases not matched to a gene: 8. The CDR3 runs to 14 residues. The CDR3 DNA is TGCGCCAGCAGCTTGAGGGTCAGGGAGGGAGAGCAGTACTTC. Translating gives CASSLRVREGEQYF.

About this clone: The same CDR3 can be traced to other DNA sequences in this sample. The CDR3 region has the DNA TGTGCCAGCAGCTTGGGACTAGCGGGAAACTACGAGCAGTACTTC. Amino acid sequence: CASSLGLAGNYEQYF. The chain carries TRBV7-8 and TRBJ2-7; the match to TRBD2 covers 13 bases. The CDR3 is 15 residues long. The junction had 2 bases not matched to a gene; V was cut back by 3 bases and J by 3 bases. CDR1 and CDR2 (germline): SGHVS, FQNEAQ.

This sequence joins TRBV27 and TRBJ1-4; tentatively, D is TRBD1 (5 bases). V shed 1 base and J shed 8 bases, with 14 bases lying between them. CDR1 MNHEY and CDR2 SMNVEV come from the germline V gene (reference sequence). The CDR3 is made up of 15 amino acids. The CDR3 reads CASSLLGGVVEKLFF. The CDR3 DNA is TGTGCCAGCAGTTTATTGGGGGGGGTAGTGGAAAAACTGTTTTTT.

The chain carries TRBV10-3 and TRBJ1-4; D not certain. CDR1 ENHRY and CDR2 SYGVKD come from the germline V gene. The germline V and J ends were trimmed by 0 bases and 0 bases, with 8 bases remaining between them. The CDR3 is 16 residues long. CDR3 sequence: CAISESETATNEKLFF. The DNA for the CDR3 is TGTGCCATCAGTGAGTCGGAAACGGCAACTAATGAAAAACTGTTTTTT.

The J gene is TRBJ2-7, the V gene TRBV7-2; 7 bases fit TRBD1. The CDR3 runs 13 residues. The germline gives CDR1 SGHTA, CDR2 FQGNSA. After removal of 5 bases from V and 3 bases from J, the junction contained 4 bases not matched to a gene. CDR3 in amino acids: CASSTRTGYEQYF. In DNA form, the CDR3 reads TGTGCCAGCAGCACCCGGACAGGCTACGAGCAGTACTTC.

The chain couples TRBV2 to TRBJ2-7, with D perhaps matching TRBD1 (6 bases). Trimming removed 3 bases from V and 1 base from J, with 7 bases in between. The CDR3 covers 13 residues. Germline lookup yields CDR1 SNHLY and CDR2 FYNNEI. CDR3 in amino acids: CASSETGSYEQYF. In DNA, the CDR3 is TGTGCCAGCAGTGAGACAGGTTCCTACGAGCAGTACTTC.

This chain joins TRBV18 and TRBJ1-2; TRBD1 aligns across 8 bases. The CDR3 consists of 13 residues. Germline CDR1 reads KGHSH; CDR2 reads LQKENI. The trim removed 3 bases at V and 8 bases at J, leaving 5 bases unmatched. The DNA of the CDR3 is TGTGCCAGCTCACCCACGACAGGGGACGGCTACACCTTC. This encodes CASSPTTGDGYTF.

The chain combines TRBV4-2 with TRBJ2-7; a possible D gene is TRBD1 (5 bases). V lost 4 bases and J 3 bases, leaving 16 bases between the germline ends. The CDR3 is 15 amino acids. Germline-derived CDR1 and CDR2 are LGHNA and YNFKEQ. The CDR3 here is CASSPLRQGVYEQYF. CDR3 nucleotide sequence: TGTGCCAGCAGCCCCCTGAGGCAGGGCGTCTACGAGCAGTACTTC.

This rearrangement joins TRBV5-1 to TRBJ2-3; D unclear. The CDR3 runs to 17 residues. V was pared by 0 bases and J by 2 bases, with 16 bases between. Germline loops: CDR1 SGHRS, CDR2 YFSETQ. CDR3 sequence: CASSLGIRNRDTDTQYF. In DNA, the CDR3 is TGCGCCAGCAGCTTGGGCATTCGGAATCGAGACACAGATACGCAGTATTTT.

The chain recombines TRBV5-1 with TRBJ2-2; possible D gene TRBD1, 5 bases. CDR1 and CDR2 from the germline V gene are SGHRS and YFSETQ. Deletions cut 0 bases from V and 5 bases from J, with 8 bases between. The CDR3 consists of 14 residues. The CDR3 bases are TGCGCCAGCAGCTTGGGGACAAAAACCGGGGAGCTGTTTTTT. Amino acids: CASSLGTKTGELFF.

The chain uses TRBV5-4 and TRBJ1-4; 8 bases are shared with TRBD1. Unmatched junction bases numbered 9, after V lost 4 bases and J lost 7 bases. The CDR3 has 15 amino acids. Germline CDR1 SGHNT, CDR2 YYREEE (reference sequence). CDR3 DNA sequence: TGTGCCAGCAGCACCCGGACAGGGTATGGTGAAAAACTGTTTTTT. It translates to CASSTRTGYGEKLFF.

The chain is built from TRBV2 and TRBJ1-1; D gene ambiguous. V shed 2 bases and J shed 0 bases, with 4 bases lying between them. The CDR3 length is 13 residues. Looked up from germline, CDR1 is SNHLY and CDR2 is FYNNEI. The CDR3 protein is CASSEQLNTEAFF. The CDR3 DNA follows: TGTGCCAGCAGTGAACAGCTGAACACTGAAGCTTTCTTT.

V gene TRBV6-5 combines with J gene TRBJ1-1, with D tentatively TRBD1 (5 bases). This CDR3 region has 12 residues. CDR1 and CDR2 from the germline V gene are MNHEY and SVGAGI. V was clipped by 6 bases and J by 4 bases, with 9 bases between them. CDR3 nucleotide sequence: TGTGCCAGCAGACGGACACTCACTGAAGCTTTCTTT. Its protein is CASRRTLTEAFF.

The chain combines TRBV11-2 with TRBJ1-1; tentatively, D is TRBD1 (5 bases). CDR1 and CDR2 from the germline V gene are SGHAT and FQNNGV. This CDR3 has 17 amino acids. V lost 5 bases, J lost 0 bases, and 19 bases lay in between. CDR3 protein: CASSRVGIPGMNTEAFF. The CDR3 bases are TGTGCCAGCAGCCGCGTGGGGATCCCAGGGATGAACACTGAAGCTTTCTTT.

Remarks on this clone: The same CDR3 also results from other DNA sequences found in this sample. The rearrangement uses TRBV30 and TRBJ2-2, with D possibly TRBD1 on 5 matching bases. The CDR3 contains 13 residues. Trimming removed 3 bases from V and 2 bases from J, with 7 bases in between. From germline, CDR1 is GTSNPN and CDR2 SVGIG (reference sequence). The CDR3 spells CAWRRGNTGELFF. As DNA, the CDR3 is TGTGCCTGGAGAAGGGGTAACACCGGGGAGCTGTTTTTT.